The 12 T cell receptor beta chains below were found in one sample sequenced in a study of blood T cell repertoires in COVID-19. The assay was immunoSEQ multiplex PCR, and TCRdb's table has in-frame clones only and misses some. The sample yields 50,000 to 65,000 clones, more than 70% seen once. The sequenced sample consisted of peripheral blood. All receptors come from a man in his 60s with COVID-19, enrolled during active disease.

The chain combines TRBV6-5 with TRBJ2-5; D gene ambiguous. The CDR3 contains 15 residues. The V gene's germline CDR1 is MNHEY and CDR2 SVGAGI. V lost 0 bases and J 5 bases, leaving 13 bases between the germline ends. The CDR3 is CASSYSASVRETQYF. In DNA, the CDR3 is TGTGCCAGCAGTTACTCAGCGTCAGTCCGGGAGACCCAGTACTTC.

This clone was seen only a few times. The chain's CDR3 is CASSLKAGTSERNEQFF. Written as DNA, the CDR3 is TGTGCCAGCAGCTTAAAGGCCGGGACTAGCGAACGGAATGAGCAGTTCTTC. The chain combines TRBV7-3 with TRBJ2-1; 10 positions match TRBD2. This CDR3 is built from 17 residues. The germline gives CDR1 SGHTA, CDR2 FQGTGA. The trim removed 1 base at V and 7 bases at J, leaving 10 bases unmatched.

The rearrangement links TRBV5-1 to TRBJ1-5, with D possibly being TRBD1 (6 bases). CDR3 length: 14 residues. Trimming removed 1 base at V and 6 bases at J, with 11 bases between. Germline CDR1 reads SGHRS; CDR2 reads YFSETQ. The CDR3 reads CASSLTGSSQPQHF. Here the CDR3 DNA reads TGCGCCAGCAGCTTGACAGGGTCAAGTCAGCCCCAGCATTTT.

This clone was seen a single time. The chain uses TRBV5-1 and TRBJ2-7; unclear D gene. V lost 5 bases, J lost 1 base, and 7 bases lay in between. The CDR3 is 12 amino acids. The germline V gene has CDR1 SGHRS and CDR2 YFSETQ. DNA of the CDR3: TGCGCCAGCAGTGACATGTCCTACGAGCAGTACTTC. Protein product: CASSDMSYEQYF.

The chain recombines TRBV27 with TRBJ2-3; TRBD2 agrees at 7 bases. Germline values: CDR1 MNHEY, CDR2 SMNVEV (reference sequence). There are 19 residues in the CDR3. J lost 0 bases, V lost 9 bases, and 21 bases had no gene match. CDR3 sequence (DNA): TGTGCCAGGATAATAGCGGGCCATTATGCCGGATCTAGCACAGATACGCAGTATTTT. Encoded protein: CARIIAGHYAGSSTDTQYF.

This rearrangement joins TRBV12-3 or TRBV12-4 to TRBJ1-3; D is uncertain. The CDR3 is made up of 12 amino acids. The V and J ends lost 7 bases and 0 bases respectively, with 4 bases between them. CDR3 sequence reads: CASKSSGNTIYF. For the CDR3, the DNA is TGTGCCAGCAAGAGCTCTGGAAACACCATATATTTT.

The CDR3 is CASSVGGWDEQYF. The CDR3, as DNA: TGTGCCAGCAGCGTGGGGGGTTGGGACGAGCAGTACTTC. The gene calls are TRBV9 and TRBJ2-7; a possible D gene is TRBD2 (6 bases). The CDR3 runs to 13 residues. Trimming took off 2 bases at V and 5 bases at J, with 11 bases between the two ends. CDR1 is SGDLS and CDR2 is YYNGEE in the germline V gene.

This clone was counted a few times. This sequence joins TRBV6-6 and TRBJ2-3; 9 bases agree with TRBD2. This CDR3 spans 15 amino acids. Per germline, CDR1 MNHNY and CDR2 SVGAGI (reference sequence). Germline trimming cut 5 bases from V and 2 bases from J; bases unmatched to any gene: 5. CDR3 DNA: TGTGCCAGCAGTGTACTAGCGGGCCCCACAGATACGCAGTATTTT. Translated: CASSVLAGPTDTQYF.

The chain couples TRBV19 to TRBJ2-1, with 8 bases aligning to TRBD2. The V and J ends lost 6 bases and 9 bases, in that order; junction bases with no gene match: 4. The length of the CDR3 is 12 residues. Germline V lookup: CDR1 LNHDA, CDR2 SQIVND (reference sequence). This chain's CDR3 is CASSPTSVEQFF. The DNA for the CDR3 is TGTGCCAGTAGCCCGACTAGCGTTGAGCAGTTCTTC.

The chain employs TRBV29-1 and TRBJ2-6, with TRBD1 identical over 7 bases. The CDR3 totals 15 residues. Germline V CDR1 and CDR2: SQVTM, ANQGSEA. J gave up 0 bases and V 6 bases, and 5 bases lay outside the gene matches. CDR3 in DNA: TGCAGCGTAACAGGGGAAATCTCTGGGGCCAACGTCCTGACTTTC. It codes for CSVTGEISGANVLTF.

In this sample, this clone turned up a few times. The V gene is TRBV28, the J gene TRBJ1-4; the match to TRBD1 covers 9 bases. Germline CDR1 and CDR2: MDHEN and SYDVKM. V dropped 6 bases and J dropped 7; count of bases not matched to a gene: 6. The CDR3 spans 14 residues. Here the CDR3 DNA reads TGTGCCAGCAGCTCCGGGACAGGGCCTGAAAAACTGTTTTTT. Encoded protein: CASSSGTGPEKLFF. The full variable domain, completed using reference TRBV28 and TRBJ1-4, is DVKVTQSSRYLVKRTGEKVFLECVQDMDHENMFWYRQDPGLGLRLIYFSYDVKMKEKGDIPEGYSVSREKKERFSLILESASTNQTSMYLCASSSGTGPEKLFFGSGTQLSVL.

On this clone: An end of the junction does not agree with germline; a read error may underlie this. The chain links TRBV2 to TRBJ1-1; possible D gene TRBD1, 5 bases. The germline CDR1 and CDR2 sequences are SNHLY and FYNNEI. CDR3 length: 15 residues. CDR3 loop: CASTERQGANTEAFF. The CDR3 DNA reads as TGTGCCAGCACTGAACGGCAGGGTGCGAACACTGAAGCTTTCTTT.